Below are 26 T cell receptor beta chains sequenced from a single sample in a study of response to subunit inactivated influenza vaccine. TCRdb reprocessed the RT-PCR reads with MiXCR, giving one entry per CDR3 protein. The sample lists roughly 700,000 distinct CDR3 sequences, about 15% occurring once. Here the sequenced sample was PBMCs from blood, taken around two weeks before vaccination. These receptors all come from a man aged 50-59 years who received an inactivated influenza vaccine.

This clonotype was seen a few times. The chain carries TRBV10-3 and TRBJ2-5, with a weak D call TRBD2 (6 bases). The CDR3 is made up of 12 amino acids. V was pared by 8 bases and J by 2 bases, with 9 bases between. Germline assignment: CDR1 ENHRY and CDR2 SYGVKD. The DNA for the CDR3 is TGTGCCATCGGAGGGATACAAGAGACCCAGTACTTC. Translated: CAIGGIQETQYF.

This clonotype has just a few counts. J is TRBJ2-3 and V is TRBV21-1; TRBD2 is taken as the D call from the table, unchecked against the DNA. TRBV21-1 is a known pseudogene. This CDR3 has 20 amino acids. CDR3 loop: CASSKSTGASGRSSTDTQYF. The DNA of the CDR3 is TGTGCCAGCAGCAAATCAACCGGGGCTAGCGGGAGGTCTAGCACAGATACGCAGTATTTT.

The gene calls are TRBV7-2 and TRBJ1-1, with 7 bases lining up with TRBD1. Germline V gene lookup returns CDR1 SGHTA and CDR2 FQGNSA. The CDR3 totals 15 residues. J lost 11 bases, V lost 1 base, and 13 bases had no gene match. Here the CDR3 reads CASSLDPAGGYGAFF. The CDR3 nucleotides read TGTGCCAGCAGCTTAGATCCGGCAGGGGGTTATGGGGCTTTCTTT. Complete variable domain (other parts from reference TRBV7-2 and TRBJ1-1): GAGVSQSPSNKVTEKGKDVELRCDPISGHTALYWYRQSLGQGLEFLIYFQGNSAPDKSGLPSDRFSAERTGGSVSTLTIQRTQQEDSAVYLCASSLDPAGGYGAFFGQGTRLTVV.

V usage is TRBV6-4 and J usage is TRBJ2-1; TRBD1 aligns across 9 bases. There are 15 residues in the CDR3. Germline V lookup: CDR1 MRHNA, CDR2 SNTAGT. V was clipped by 5 bases and J by 5 bases; unmatched bases: 7. The CDR3 reads CASSMGQGPNNEQFF. The CDR3, as DNA: TGTGCCAGCAGTATGGGACAGGGTCCCAACAATGAGCAGTTCTTC.

This clonotype came up a few times. The chain employs TRBV6-2 or TRBV6-3 and TRBJ2-1; 9 positions match TRBD2. Trimming removed 5 bases from V and 4 bases from J; junction bases left unmatched: 6. Germline-derived CDR1 and CDR2 are MNHEY and SVGEGT. The CDR3 sequence is 15 residues long. The CDR3 protein is CASSATSGLYNEQFF. The CDR3 DNA reads as TGTGCCAGCAGTGCGACTAGCGGCCTGTACAATGAGCAGTTCTTC.

CDR3 protein: CASSLAVANTGELFF. The CDR3 DNA follows: TGTGCCAGCAGTCTTGCGGTGGCCAACACCGGGGAGCTGTTTTTT. This chain joins TRBV12-3 or TRBV12-4 and TRBJ2-2, with D hard to call. The CDR3 covers 15 residues. Trimming shortened V by 5 bases and J by 2 bases, and 12 bases separated the two germline ends.

The gene calls are TRBV6-2 or TRBV6-3 and TRBJ1-4; the D is unclear. Trimming removed 8 bases from V and 0 bases from J, with 10 bases in between. The CDR3 contains 14 residues. Germline assignment: CDR1 MNHEY and CDR2 SVGEGT. CDR3 loop: CASQAGATNEKLFF. The CDR3 bases are TGTGCCAGCCAGGCCGGGGCAACTAATGAAAAACTGTTTTTT.

This clonotype was counted many times. The V call is TRBV2, the J call TRBJ1-3; D is unresolved. There are 16 residues in the CDR3. Between the trimmed V and J ends, which lost 1 base and 0 bases, there was a span of 10 bases. Looked up from germline, CDR1 is SNHLY and CDR2 is FYNNEI. CDR3 nucleotides: TGTGCCAGCAGTGAAGGGACGGGAAACTCTGGAAACACCATATATTTT. It specifies CASSEGTGNSGNTIYF.

This clonotype was seen only a few times. This chain uses TRBV18 with TRBJ2-3; D is uncertain. The CDR3 extends over 15 amino acids. V was trimmed by 2 bases and J by 1 base, leaving 10 bases between them. The germline V gene has CDR1 KGHSH and CDR2 LQKENI. The CDR3 region has the DNA TGTGCCAGCTCACCAAGGTGGTTGGGCACAGATACGCAGTATTTT. It specifies CASSPRWLGTDTQYF. Full variable domain (rest looked up from reference TRBV18 and TRBJ2-3): NAGVMQNPRHLVRRRGQEARLRCSPMKGHSHVYWYRQLPEEGLKFMVYLQKENIIDESGMPKERFSAEFPKEGPSILRIQQVVRGDSAAYFCASSPRWLGTDTQYFGPGTRLTVL.

This clonotype has only a few counts. The junction shows a germline mismatch at one end, possibly a read error. The V call is TRBV20-1, the J call TRBJ1-6; no clear D. In germline, CDR1 is DFQATT, CDR2 SNEGSKA (reference sequence). This CDR3 has 16 amino acids. The CDR3 DNA sequence: TGCGGTGCCACGGGTAGAGTGGGCTCCTATAATTCACCCCTCCACTTT. Translated, it gives CGATGRVGSYNSPLHF.

The rearrangement links TRBV6-2 or TRBV6-3 to TRBJ2-7, with D maybe TRBD1 (6 bases). The CDR3 spans 15 residues. Germline V gives CDR1 MNHEY, CDR2 SVGEGT. Trimming took off 5 bases at V and 0 bases at J, with 14 bases between the two ends. The CDR3 is CASSNPDSYSYEQYF. For the CDR3, the DNA is TGTGCCAGCAGTAACCCGGACAGTTACTCCTACGAGCAGTACTTC.

The chain uses TRBV5-1 and TRBJ2-6; TRBD1 agrees at 9 bases. This CDR3 region has 17 residues. CDR1 and CDR2 from the germline V gene are SGHRS and YFSETQ. V was pared by 4 bases and J by 0 bases, with 5 bases of the junction left unmatched. The CDR3 region has the DNA TGCGCCAGCAGCGTGGGACAGGGCCTCTCTGGGGCCAACGTCCTGACTTTC. Amino acids: CASSVGQGLSGANVLTF. Combining the CDR3 with reference TRBV5-1 and TRBJ2-6 gives the whole variable domain KAGVTQTPRYLIKTRGQQVTLSCSPISGHRSVSWYQQTPGQGLQFLFEYFSETQRNKGNFPGRFSGRQFSNSRSEMNVSTLELGDSALYLCASSVGQGLSGANVLTFGAGSRLTVL.

The chain uses TRBV10-3 and TRBJ2-1, with 8 positions matching TRBD2. The CDR3 is 17 amino acids. Per germline, CDR1 ENHRY and CDR2 SYGVKD. Trimming cost V 11 bases and J 0 bases; bases outside gene matches: 15. CDR3 region: CAATSTSGLSSYNEQFF. DNA of the CDR3: TGTGCCGCTACCAGCACTAGCGGTCTAAGCTCCTACAATGAGCAGTTCTTC.

This clonotype has more than one count but fewer than ten. CDR3 in amino acids: CASSTLMNTEAFF. Here the CDR3 DNA reads TGTGCCAGCAGCACTCTCATGAACACTGAAGCTTTCTTT. The rearrangement uses TRBV6-2 or TRBV6-3 and TRBJ1-1; D ambiguous. Trimming took off 6 bases at V and 0 bases at J, with 8 bases between the two ends. The CDR3 is 13 amino acids. Per germline, CDR1 MNHEY and CDR2 SVGEGT.

The chain has TRBV5-1 and TRBJ1-2; D is unclear. Per germline, CDR1 SGHRS and CDR2 YFSETQ. V was cut by 5 bases and J by 4 bases, with 15 bases left in between. This CDR3 region has 14 residues. The CDR3 region has the DNA TGCGCCAGCAGTTTCGAGCTGCAATCCTATGGCTACACCTTC. Translation: CASSFELQSYGYTF.

This clonotype was found a few times. This chain links TRBV7-2 with TRBJ2-7, with D uncertain. The germline gives CDR1 SGHTA, CDR2 FQGNSA. V lost 1 base, J lost 4 bases, and 11 bases lay in between. The CDR3 has 14 amino acids. The CDR3 sequence is CASSLVGPIYEQYF. CDR3 nucleotide sequence: TGTGCCAGCAGCTTAGTCGGTCCTATTTACGAGCAGTACTTC.

This clonotype was counted a few times. The chain couples TRBV6-1 to TRBJ1-3; 7 bases agree with TRBD1. Trimming took 6 bases from V and 0 from J; bases not matched to a gene: 5. The germline V gene encodes CDR1 MNHNS and CDR2 SASEGT. The length of the CDR3 is 15 residues. CDR3 in amino acids: CASRGQALSGNTIYF. The CDR3 DNA reads as TGTGCCAGCAGAGGACAGGCGCTCTCTGGAAACACCATATATTTT.

This clonotype was detected only a few times. The genes are TRBV5-1 and TRBJ1-5; a possible D gene is TRBD1 (5 bases). CDR1 SGHRS and CDR2 YFSETQ come from the germline V gene. This CDR3 comprises 15 residues. V was cut by 1 base and J by 6 bases, with 14 bases left in between. The CDR3 here is CASSLNGGRAQPQHF. CDR3 sequence (DNA): TGCGCCAGCAGCTTGAATGGTGGCAGGGCTCAGCCCCAGCATTTT.

CDR3 region: CASSHAGLRVDSPLHF. The CDR3 DNA follows: TGTGCCAGCAGCCACGCCGGGCTGAGGGTTGATTCACCCCTCCACTTT. The V gene is TRBV4-2, the J gene TRBJ1-6; D is ambiguous. Trimming removed 3 bases at V and 8 bases at J, with 17 bases between. This CDR3 has 16 amino acids. In germline, CDR1 is LGHNA, CDR2 YNFKEQ.

This chain links TRBV10-3 with TRBJ1-2, with a possible D match to TRBD1 (6 bases). Germline CDR1 reads ENHRY; CDR2 reads SYGVKD. The CDR3 consists of 15 residues. Trimming took off 4 bases at V and 4 bases at J, with 16 bases between the two ends. The CDR3 DNA sequence: TGTGCCATCAGTGTTAGGTCCGGGGGCACCTATGGCTACACCTTC. It translates to CAISVRSGGTYGYTF.

The chain uses TRBV2 and TRBJ2-7, with TRBD2 matching 11 bases. The CDR3 covers 20 residues. The germline CDR1 and CDR2 sequences are SNHLY and FYNNEI. The junction had 21 bases not matched to a gene; V was cut back by 8 bases and J by 0 bases. CDR3 DNA: TGTGCCAGCTATCTAGGTCGGGGAGAACTAGCGGGAGTCGGCTCCTACGAGCAGTACTTC. It yields the protein CASYLGRGELAGVGSYEQYF.

The chain is built from TRBV7-3 and TRBJ2-7; maybe TRBD2 (5 bases). Germline V lookup: CDR1 SGHTA, CDR2 FQGTGA. CDR3 length: 14 residues. V shed 1 base and J shed 6 bases, with 13 bases lying between them. DNA of the CDR3: TGTGCCAGCAGCTTAAATGGGGAGCCGGCCGAGCAGTACTTC. It codes for CASSLNGEPAEQYF.

There are many counts of this clonotype. This chain links TRBV4-3 with TRBJ1-1, with D possibly TRBD1 on 5 matching bases. The V end was cut by 4 bases, the J end by 5 bases, with 17 bases between. CDR1 is LGHNA and CDR2 is YSLEER in the germline V gene. The CDR3 extends over 15 amino acids. The CDR3 is CASSPVWGGETEAFF. The DNA for the CDR3 is TGCGCCAGCAGCCCGGTATGGGGGGGAGAGACTGAAGCTTTCTTT.

This clonotype was seen more than once but under ten times. As DNA, the CDR3 is TGTGCCAGCAGTTACTCGATAATAGCGGGAGGGCCCGGGGAGCTGTTTTTT. Protein: CASSYSIIAGGPGELFF. J is TRBJ2-2 and V is TRBV6-5, with 11 bases aligning to TRBD2. Germline V gene lookup returns CDR1 MNHEY and CDR2 SVGAGI. The CDR3 has 17 residues. J was trimmed by 6 bases and V by 0 bases; bases with no gene match: 6.

This clonotype was observed at least ten times. The chain links TRBV20-1 to TRBJ2-2; weak D call: TRBD1 (6 bases). Trimming left V 6 bases short and J 0 bases short, with 11 bases between. The CDR3 consists of 14 residues. CDR1 and CDR2 (germline): DFQATT, SNEGSKA (reference sequence). This CDR3 reads CSARGITNTGELFF. The DNA of the CDR3 is TGCAGTGCAAGGGGGATTACGAACACCGGGGAGCTGTTTTTT.

The chain employs TRBV25-1 and TRBJ1-1; TRBD1 aligns across 7 bases. The CDR3 is made up of 19 amino acids. Germline trimming cut 2 bases from V and 4 bases from J; bases unmatched to any gene: 19. CDR1 and CDR2 from the germline V gene are MGHDK and SYGVNS. The CDR3 loop is CASSEDSLQGYILGTEAFF. Written as DNA, the CDR3 is TGTGCCAGCAGTGAAGATAGTTTACAGGGGTATATTCTGGGCACTGAAGCTTTCTTT.